Presented here are 4 T cell receptor beta chains from one specimen sequenced in a study of metastatic and nonmetastatic thyroid tumors. TCRdb reassembled clones from the PCR reads with MiXCR. The table lists approximately 19,000 clones, about 35% of them singletons, with under 30% in the top ten. Patients underwent thyroid surgery, and none had received any treatment before it. Sequenced: tumor tissue. The source of these receptors is a female donor with papillary thyroid cancer or a benign thyroid nodule (not recorded which). Some clones in this sample may be carry-over from other donors' samples.

This clone came up a few times. This rearrangement joins TRBV6-1 to TRBJ2-7, with TRBD2 matching over 13 bases. Germline CDR1 reads MNHNS; CDR2 reads SASEGT. This CDR3 has 16 residues. Losses at the gene ends were 8 bases for V and 7 bases for J; bases not matched to a gene: 14. CDR3 nucleotide sequence: TGTGCCAGCGCCCCCCTACTAGCGGGGGGGGTTAGGGAGCAGTACTTC. It specifies CASAPLLAGGVREQYF.

The chain carries TRBV6-5 and TRBJ2-7; either TRBD1 or TRBD2 may fit D (5 bases each). This CDR3 has 10 residues. Trimming took 7 bases from V and 12 from J, leaving 13 bases between them. Germline loops: CDR1 MNHEY, CDR2 SVGAGI. The CDR3 here is CASKLGVLYF. DNA for the CDR3: TGTGCCAGCAAACTGGGGGTGCTGTACTTC.

This rearrangement joins TRBV28 to TRBJ1-4, with TRBD1 identical over 7 bases. The trim removed 4 bases at V and 8 bases at J, leaving 10 bases unmatched. The germline V gene has CDR1 MDHEN and CDR2 SYDVKM. The CDR3 contains 15 residues. The CDR3 region is CASSSDRTLWEKLFF. CDR3 coding DNA: TGTGCCAGCAGTTCGGACAGGACGTTGTGGGAAAAACTGTTTTTT.

This clone was observed a handful of times. The chain employs TRBV6-2 or TRBV6-3 and TRBJ2-7; D is undetermined. Germline V gives CDR1 MNHEY, CDR2 SVGEGT. V dropped 0 bases and J dropped 7 bases, with 19 bases sitting between them. The CDR3 runs to 16 residues. The CDR3 region is CASSYSNLRRIPEQYF. As DNA, the CDR3 is TGTGCCAGCAGTTACTCGAATCTAAGGAGAATCCCTGAGCAGTACTTC.